The 12 T cell receptor beta chains below come from one sample, sequenced in a study of OX40 agonist ivuxolimab in advanced cancers. The table came from immunoSEQ multiplex PCR; TCRdb's copy has only in-frame clones and leaves some out. The sample lists about 32,000 clones, more than 75% occurring once. The material was CD4+ or CD8+ T cells sorted from blood, obtained in a trial of the OX40 agonist ivuxolimab. The receptors derive from an adult with an advanced solid tumor such as melanoma, head and neck, liver or kidney cancer.

This chain uses TRBV7-9 with TRBJ2-3; possibly TRBD1 for D (5 bases). In germline, CDR1 is SEHNR, CDR2 FQNEAQ (reference sequence). Trimming cost V 2 bases and J 5 bases, with 11 bases left between them. The CDR3 runs to 14 residues. This chain's CDR3 is CASSLILQVDTQYF. The CDR3 DNA follows: TGTGCCAGCAGCTTAATACTACAGGTAGATACGCAGTATTTT.

The CDR3 DNA is TGTGCCAGCAGCGTCAGACAGGAAGCTAACTATGGCTACACCTTC. Protein product: CASSVRQEANYGYTF. This sequence joins TRBV9 and TRBJ1-2; a weak D match, TRBD1 (6 bases). Trimming took 2 bases from V and 0 from J, leaving 11 bases between them. This CDR3 comprises 15 residues. CDR1 and CDR2 from the germline V gene are SGDLS and YYNGEE.

The chain carries TRBV19 and TRBJ2-1, with a tentative D call TRBD2 (6 bases). The CDR3 length is 13 residues. V was shortened by 5 bases and J by 6 bases, with 11 bases between the two germline ends. The germline CDR1 and CDR2 sequences are LNHDA and SQIVND (reference sequence). The CDR3 reads CASSALARNEQFF. The CDR3 DNA sequence: TGTGCCAGTAGTGCCCTAGCGCGCAATGAGCAGTTCTTC.

The chain is built from TRBV27 and TRBJ1-2; D is unresolved. This CDR3 contains 13 residues. Trimming pared 2 bases from V and 8 bases from J, leaving 12 bases between. Germline CDR1 MNHEY, CDR2 SMNVEV (reference sequence). As DNA, the CDR3 is TGTGCCAGCAGTTTAAGACCCTGGGAGGGCTACACCTTC. It codes for CASSLRPWEGYTF.

J is TRBJ2-5 and V is TRBV7-2; D gene ambiguous. Trimming cost V 4 bases and J 6 bases, with 3 bases left between them. Per germline, CDR1 SGHTA and CDR2 FQGNSA. This CDR3 is 10 amino acids long. The chain's CDR3 is CASSSKTQYF. CDR3 DNA sequence: TGTGCCAGCAGCTCCAAGACCCAGTACTTC.

This clone ranks as medium-sized. This rearrangement joins TRBV13 to TRBJ2-7; D is perhaps TRBD2 (6 bases). V was cut by 5 bases and J by 6 bases, with 17 bases left in between. Germline CDR1 is PRHDT and CDR2 is FYEKMQ (reference sequence). The CDR3 spans 14 residues. The CDR3 DNA sequence: TGTGCCAGCAGCAGCTCACTCGGGACTGCCGAGCAGTACTTC. Its translation: CASSSSLGTAEQYF.

The chain combines TRBV9 with TRBJ2-7, with 9 bases aligning to TRBD1. The CDR3 has 14 residues. The V gene end was trimmed by 3 bases and the J gene end by 3 bases; junction bases not matched to a gene: 4. The germline V gene has CDR1 SGDLS and CDR2 YYNGEE. The CDR3 DNA reads TGTGCCAGCAGCGACCCGGGACAGGGCTACGAGCAGTACTTC. Translating gives CASSDPGQGYEQYF.

This clone was observed a single time. This chain joins TRBV7-9 and TRBJ2-7; 9 bases match TRBD1. CDR3 length: 14 amino acids. CDR1 is SEHNR and CDR2 is FQNEAQ in the germline V gene (reference sequence). V was clipped by 0 bases and J by 4 bases; unmatched bases: 1. CDR3 coding DNA: TGTGCCAGCAGCTTAGCGGGACAGGGTTACGAGCAGTACTTC. Its translation: CASSLAGQGYEQYF.

The chain uses TRBV5-1 and TRBJ2-7; no reliable D call. Deletions cut 2 bases from V and 4 bases from J, with 13 bases between. This CDR3 contains 14 residues. Germline loops: CDR1 SGHRS, CDR2 YFSETQ. The CDR3, as DNA: TGCGCCAGCAGCTTCCCTCACCAAGATTACGAGCAGTACTTC. This sequence encodes CASSFPHQDYEQYF. Variable domain in full (rest from reference TRBV5-1 and TRBJ2-7): KAGVTQTPRYLIKTRGQQVTLSCSPISGHRSVSWYQQTPGQGLQFLFEYFSETQRNKGNFPGRFSGRQFSNSRSEMNVSTLELGDSALYLCASSFPHQDYEQYFGPGTRLTVT.

This clone appeared once. The rearrangement links TRBV9 to TRBJ1-5, with D perhaps matching TRBD1 (6 bases). Germline V lookup: CDR1 SGDLS, CDR2 YYNGEE. The CDR3 runs to 14 residues. V was trimmed by 0 bases and J by 4 bases, leaving 8 bases between them. This chain's CDR3 is CASSVGGGNQPQHF. CDR3 sequence (DNA): TGTGCCAGCAGCGTAGGAGGGGGTAATCAGCCCCAGCATTTT.

As concerns this clone: A read error may produce the germline difference seen at one junction end. V and J are TRBV27 and TRBJ2-7; no reliable D call. This CDR3 is 11 amino acids long. The germline CDR1 and CDR2 sequences are MNHEY and SMNVEV (reference sequence). CDR3: CASTLGWQQYF. The CDR3 region has the DNA TGTGCCAGCACTTTAGGGTGGCAGCAGTACTTC.

V gene TRBV21-1 combines with J gene TRBJ1-2. TRBV21-1 is assigned pseudogene status. This CDR3 comprises 15 residues. This chain's CDR3 is CASSKGRRAAGGYTF. CDR3 nucleotides: TGTGCCAGCAGCAAAGGGAGGAGAGCAGCGGGCGGCTACACCTTC.